Here is one T cell receptor beta chain with its context. The antigen is undetermined. The sample originates from a study of Graves' ophthalmopathy and Graves' hyperthyroidism. Notes on the study in general: Clonotypes were expanded in thyroid at above 0.001 frequency, and most also appeared in blood.

RNA transcripts yielded amplified TCR beta CDR3 regions. HTBI primers primed a first-round RT-PCR, and a second-round multiplex PCR followed. TCRdb reprocessed the multiplex PCR reads with MiXCR, giving one entry per CDR3 protein. The profile shows 660,000 or so distinct CDR3 sequences, roughly 41% of them singletons. The germline gives CDR1 SQVTM, CDR2 ANQGSEA. Trimming cost V 1 base and J 8 bases; bases outside gene matches: 0. This CDR3 has 12 amino acids. This rearrangement joins TRBV29-1 to TRBJ1-4, with TRBD1 identical over 8 bases. The sequence derives from an adult man with Graves' ophthalmopathy. Sequencing used peripheral blood. The CDR3 spells CSVEGQGEKLFF. The CDR3 bases are TGCAGCGTTGAAGGACAGGGGGAAAAACTGTTTTTT.